This entry concerns a single TCR beta chain. Every one of the patients relapsed after autologous stem cell transplantation (brentuximab vedotin exposure was variable). This entry is derived from a study of PD-1 blockade in classical Hodgkin lymphoma. CDR3 length: 14 residues. Germline loops: CDR1 SGHKS, CDR2 YYEKEE (reference sequence). V trimming: 5 bases; J trimming: 6 bases; junction bases outside the gene matches: 7. Libraries were prepared by immunoSEQ multiplex PCR; TCRdb keeps only in-frame clonotypes and omits some of them. The sample records 24,000 or so clones, about 82% being singletons. J is TRBJ1-4 and V is TRBV5-5; 7 nucleotides line up with TRBD1. The origin of this receptor is a human donor with classical Hodgkin lymphoma. Here the sequenced sample was peripheral blood mononuclear cells (PBMCs), taken before the second cycle of nivolumab. The CDR3 reads CASSPGQYDEKLFF. CDR3 DNA: TGTGCCAGCAGTCCGGGACAGTACGATGAAAAACTGTTTTTT. The full variable domain, its missing parts supplied by reference TRBV5-5 and TRBJ1-4, is DAGVTQSPTHLIKTRGQQVTLRCSPISGHKSVSWYQQVLGQGPQFIFQYYEKEERGRGNFPDRFSARQFPNYSSELNVNALLLGDSALYLCASSPGQYDEKLFFGSGTQLSVL.